This T cell receptor (beta chain) was captured in a study of blood T cell repertoires in COVID-19. Study context: Whether acute or convalescent, the COVID-19 samples came from the United States, Italy and Spain. The analysed material was cDNA or gDNA that came from T cells, B-cell-depleted T cells, or PBMCs.

Original processing notes: Amplifying reference gene primers gave estimates of nucleated cell counts. Produced via immunoSEQ multiplex PCR; TCRdb's table is partial and in-frame only. V, J and clone size reflect that table, while D and trimming were determined from the DNA. The data hold over 300,000 clones, with approximately 85% observed a single time. The J segment lost 8 bases and the V segment lost 7 bases, leaving 10 bases of the junction unmatched. The CDR3 is 14 residues long. Germline loops: CDR1 MNHEY, CDR2 SMNVEV (reference sequence). This chain joins TRBV27 and TRBJ2-1; 8 bases fit TRBD1. Sequences were obtained from peripheral blood. This TCR came from a human donor in a cohort sampled during active COVID-19. Here the CDR3 DNA reads TGTGCCAGCAAGTTCGACAGGGGTAAAGATGAGCAGTTCTTC. This sequence encodes CASKFDRGKDEQFF.